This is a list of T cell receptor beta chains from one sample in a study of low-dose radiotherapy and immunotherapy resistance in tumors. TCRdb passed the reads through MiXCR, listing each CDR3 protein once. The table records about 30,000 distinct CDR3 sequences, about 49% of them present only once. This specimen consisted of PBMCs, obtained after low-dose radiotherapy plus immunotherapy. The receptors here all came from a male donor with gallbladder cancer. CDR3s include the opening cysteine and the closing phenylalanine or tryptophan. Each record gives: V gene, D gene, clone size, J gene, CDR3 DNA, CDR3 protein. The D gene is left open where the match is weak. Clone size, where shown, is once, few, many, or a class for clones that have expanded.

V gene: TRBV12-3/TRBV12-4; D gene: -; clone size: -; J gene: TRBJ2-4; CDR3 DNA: TGTGCCAGCAGTGTCCTAGCCAAAAACATTCAGTACTTC; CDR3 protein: CASSVLAKNIQYF
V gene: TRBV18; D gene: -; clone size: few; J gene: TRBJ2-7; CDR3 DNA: TGTGCCAGCTCACTAGGAGGGGGTGGCCACTACGAGCAGTACTTC; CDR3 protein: CASSLGGGGHYEQYF
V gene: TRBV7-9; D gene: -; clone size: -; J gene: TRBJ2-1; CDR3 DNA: TGTGCCAGCAGCTCCAAGGGCCGACAGCCCTACAATGAGCAGTTCTTC; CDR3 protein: CASSSKGRQPYNEQFF
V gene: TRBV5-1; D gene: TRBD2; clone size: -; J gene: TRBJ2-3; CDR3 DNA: TGCGCCAGCAGCTTGGCTAGCGGGGGCCTCACAGATACGCAGTATTTT; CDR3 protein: CASSLASGGLTDTQYF
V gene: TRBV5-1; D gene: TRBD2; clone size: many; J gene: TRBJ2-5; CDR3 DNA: TGCGCCAGCAGCTTGGGAAGACTAGCGGCCAGCCAAGAGACCCAGTACTTC; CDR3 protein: CASSLGRLAASQETQYF
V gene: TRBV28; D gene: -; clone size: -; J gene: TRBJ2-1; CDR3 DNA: TGTGCCAGCAGTTTATACCGGTCCCCCTACAATGAGCAGTTCTTC; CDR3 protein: CASSLYRSPYNEQFF
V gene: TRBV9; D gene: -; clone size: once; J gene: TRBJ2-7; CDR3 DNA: TGTGCCAGCAGCGTATTAGCGACTGGAACCTACGAGCAGTACTTC; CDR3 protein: CASSVLATGTYEQYF
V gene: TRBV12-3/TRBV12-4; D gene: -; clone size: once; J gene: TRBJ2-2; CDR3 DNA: TGTGCCAGCAGTTTAGGGGGGCATACCGGGGAGCTGTTTTTT; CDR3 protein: CASSLGGHTGELFF
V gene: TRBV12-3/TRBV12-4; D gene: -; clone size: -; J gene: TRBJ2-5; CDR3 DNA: TGTGCCAGCAATAGCCTCTCTAGCGCGGAAGAGACCCAGTACTTC; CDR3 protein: CASNSLSSAEETQYF
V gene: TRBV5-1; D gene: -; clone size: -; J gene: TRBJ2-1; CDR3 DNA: TGCGCCAGCAGCCTGGGGGCGACTAGCATTACCTACGAGCAGTTCTTC; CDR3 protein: CASSLGATSITYEQFF
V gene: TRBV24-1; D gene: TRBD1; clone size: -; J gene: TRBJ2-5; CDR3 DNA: TGTGCCACCAGTGGGACAGGGGGAGCGACCCAGTACTTC; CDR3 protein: CATSGTGGATQYF
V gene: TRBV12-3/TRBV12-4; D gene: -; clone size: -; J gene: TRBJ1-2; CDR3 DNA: TGTGCCAGCAGTACCAGACAGTCCTGGTATGGCTACACCTTC; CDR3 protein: CASSTRQSWYGYTF
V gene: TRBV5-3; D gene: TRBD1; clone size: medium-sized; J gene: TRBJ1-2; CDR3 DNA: TGCGCCAGCAGCCCCCAGACAGGGAGATATGGCTACACCTTC; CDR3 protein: CASSPQTGRYGYTF
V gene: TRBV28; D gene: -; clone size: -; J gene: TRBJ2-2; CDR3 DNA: TGTGCCAGCAGTCGGCCCGGGGAGCTGTTTTTT; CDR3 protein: CASSRPGELFF
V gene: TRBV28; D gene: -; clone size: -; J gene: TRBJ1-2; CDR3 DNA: TGTGCCAGCAGTTTTCAAAGGTTCTATGGCTACACCTTC; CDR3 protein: CASSFQRFYGYTF
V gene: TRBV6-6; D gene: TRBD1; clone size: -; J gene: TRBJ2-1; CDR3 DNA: TGTGCCAGCAGCTATCTGGGACAGGGGTCATATGAGCAGTTCTTC; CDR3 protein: CASSYLGQGSYEQFF
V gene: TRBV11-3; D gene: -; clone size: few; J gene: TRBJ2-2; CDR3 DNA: TGTGCCAGCAGCTCCGAAAGGGGGATAGGGGAGCTGTTTTTT; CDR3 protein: CASSSERGIGELFF
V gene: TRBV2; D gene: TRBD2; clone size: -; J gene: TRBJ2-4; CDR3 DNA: TGTGCCAGCAGTGACGGGGGGGCTGCCAAAAACATTCAGTACTTC; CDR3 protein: CASSDGGAAKNIQYF
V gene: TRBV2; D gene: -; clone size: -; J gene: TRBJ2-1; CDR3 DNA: TGTGCCAGCAGTGTAGGCAGCCGATACAATGAGCAGTTCTTC; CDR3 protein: CASSVGSRYNEQFF
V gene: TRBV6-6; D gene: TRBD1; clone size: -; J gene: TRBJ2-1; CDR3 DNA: TGTGCCAGCAGCATGGGACAGGTAACCTACAATGAGCAGTTCTTC; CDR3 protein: CASSMGQVTYNEQFF
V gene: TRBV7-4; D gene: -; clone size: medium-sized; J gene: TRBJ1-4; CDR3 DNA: TGTGCCAGCAGCTTACAGCACCTTAATGAAAAACTGTTTTTT; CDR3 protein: CASSLQHLNEKLFF
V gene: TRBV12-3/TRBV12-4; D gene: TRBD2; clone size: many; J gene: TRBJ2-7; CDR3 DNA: TGTGCCAGCAGCTCAAGACTAGCGGGACGCTACGAGCAGTACTTC; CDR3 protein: CASSSRLAGRYEQYF
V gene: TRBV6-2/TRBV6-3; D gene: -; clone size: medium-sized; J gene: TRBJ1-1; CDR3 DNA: TGTGCCAGCAGTCCTGGGACACCTGAAGCTTTCTTT; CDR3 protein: CASSPGTPEAFF
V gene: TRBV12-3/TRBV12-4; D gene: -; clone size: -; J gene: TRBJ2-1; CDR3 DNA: TGTGCCAGCAGTTTATCGCCCAGGGATGAGCAGTTCTTC; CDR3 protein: CASSLSPRDEQFF
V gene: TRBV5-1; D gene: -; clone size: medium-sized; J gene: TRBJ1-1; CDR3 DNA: TGTGCCAGCAGCTTGGGTGTGAACACTGAAGCTTTCTTT; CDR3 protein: CASSLGVNTEAFF
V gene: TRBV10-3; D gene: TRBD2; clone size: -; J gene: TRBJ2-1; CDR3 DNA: TGTGCCTCCAAAGATAGCGGGAGGGCCAAGGATGAGCAGTTCTTC; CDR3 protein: CASKDSGRAKDEQFF
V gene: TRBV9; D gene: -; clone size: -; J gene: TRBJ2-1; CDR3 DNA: -; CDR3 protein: CASTNQTSMYLCATISGTNNEQFF
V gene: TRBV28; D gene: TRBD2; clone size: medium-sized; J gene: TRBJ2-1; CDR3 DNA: TGTGCCACCATTTCCGGGACTAACAATGAGCAGTTCTTC; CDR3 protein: CATISGTNNEQFF
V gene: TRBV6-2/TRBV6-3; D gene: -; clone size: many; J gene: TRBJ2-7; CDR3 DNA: TGTGCCAGCAGAAACCTCCTTTTGGGGGAGCAGTACTTC; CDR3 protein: CASRNLLLGEQYF
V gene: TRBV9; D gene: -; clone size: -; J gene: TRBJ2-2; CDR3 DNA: TGTGCCAGCAGCGTAGTGCCCAGGGCTGACACCGGGGAGCTGTTTTTT; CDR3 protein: CASSVVPRADTGELFF
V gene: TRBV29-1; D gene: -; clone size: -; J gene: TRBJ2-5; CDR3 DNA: TGCAGCGTTCGCAGGGGGGAGACCCAATACTTC; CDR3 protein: CSVRRGETQYF
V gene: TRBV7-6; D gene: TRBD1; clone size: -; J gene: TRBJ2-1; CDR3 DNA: TGTGCCAGCAGCCGACCGGGACAGGGTCGTCATGAGCAGTTCTTC; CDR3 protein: CASSRPGQGRHEQFF
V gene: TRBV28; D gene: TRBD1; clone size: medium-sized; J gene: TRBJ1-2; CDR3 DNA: TGTGCCAGCGAAGGGACAGGCGGTTTAGGTGGCTACACCTTC; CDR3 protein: CASEGTGGLGGYTF
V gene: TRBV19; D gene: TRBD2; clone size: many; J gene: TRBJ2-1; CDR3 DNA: TGTGCCAGTAACCCCAGCGGGATCTACAATGAGCAGTTCTTC; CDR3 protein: CASNPSGIYNEQFF
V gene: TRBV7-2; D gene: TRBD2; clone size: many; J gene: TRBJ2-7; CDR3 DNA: TGTGCCAGCAGTAGCGGGAACATGGACGAGCAGTACTTC; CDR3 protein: CASSSGNMDEQYF
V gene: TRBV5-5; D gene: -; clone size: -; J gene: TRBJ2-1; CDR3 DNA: TGTGCCAGCAGCTTAGGGCACGGTTCCAGCTCCTACAATGAGCAGTTCTTC; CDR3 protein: CASSLGHGSSSYNEQFF
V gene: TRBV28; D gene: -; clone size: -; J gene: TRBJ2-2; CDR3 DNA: TGTGCCAGCAGCCCGCTTGGTGGGTCGAAATCCGGGGAGCTGTTTTTT; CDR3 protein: CASSPLGGSKSGELFF
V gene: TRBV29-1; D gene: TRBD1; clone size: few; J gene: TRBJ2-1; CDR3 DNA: TGCAGCGTTTTACAGGGGTCTAGGTACAATGAGCAGTTCTTC; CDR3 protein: CSVLQGSRYNEQFF
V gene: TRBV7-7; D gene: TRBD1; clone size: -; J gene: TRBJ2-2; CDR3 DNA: TGTGCATCCAGGGGGACCTCGAACACCGGGGAGCTGTTTTTT; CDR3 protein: CASRGTSNTGELFF
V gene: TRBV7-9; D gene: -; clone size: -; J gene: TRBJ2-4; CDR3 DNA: TGTGCCAGCAGCTCCGGCGAGAGTGGCAAAAACATTCAGTACTTC; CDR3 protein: CASSSGESGKNIQYF
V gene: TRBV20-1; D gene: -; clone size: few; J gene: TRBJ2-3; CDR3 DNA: TGCAGTGCGCGGGACGGAACCACAGATACGCAGTATTTT; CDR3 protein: CSARDGTTDTQYF
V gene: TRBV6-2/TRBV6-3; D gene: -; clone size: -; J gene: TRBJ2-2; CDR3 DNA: TGTGCCAGCGGGCGGACTATGAACACCGGGGAGCTGTTTTTT; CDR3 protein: CASGRTMNTGELFF
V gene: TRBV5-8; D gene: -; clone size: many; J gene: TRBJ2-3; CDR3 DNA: TGTGCCAGCAGCTTGAGTCTCGGCACAGATACGCAGTATTTT; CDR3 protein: CASSLSLGTDTQYF
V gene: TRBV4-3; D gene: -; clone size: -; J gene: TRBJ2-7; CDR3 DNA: TGCGCCAGCAGCCAAGTATTTCTACTGGGGGGAACCTCCTACGAGCAGTACTTC; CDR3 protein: CASSQVFLLGGTSYEQYF
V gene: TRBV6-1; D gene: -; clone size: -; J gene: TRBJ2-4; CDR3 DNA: TGTGCCAGCAGTGAAGCGCTAGGGGGACATCTGGACTTC; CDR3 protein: CASSEALGGHLDF
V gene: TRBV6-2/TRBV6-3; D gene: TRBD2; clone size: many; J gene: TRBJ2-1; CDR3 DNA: TGTGCCAGCAGTTACTCTAGCGGGGCCATTTCCTACAATGAGCAGTTCTTC; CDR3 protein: CASSYSSGAISYNEQFF
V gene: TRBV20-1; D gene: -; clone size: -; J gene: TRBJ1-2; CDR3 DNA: TGCAGTGTAGTAGGGAGGGAGGAGTACCCCTATGGCTACACCTTC; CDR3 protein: CSVVGREEYPYGYTF
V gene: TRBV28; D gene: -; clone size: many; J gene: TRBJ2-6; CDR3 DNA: TGTGCCAGCAGTTCCCGGACTGTGAACAGGGCCAACGTCCTGACTTTC; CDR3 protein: CASSSRTVNRANVLTF
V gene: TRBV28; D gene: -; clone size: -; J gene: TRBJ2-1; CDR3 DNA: TGTGCCAGCAGTTTAACGGAGCTGAGCGGAAGGGGGAATGAGCAGTTCTTC; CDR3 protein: CASSLTELSGRGNEQFF
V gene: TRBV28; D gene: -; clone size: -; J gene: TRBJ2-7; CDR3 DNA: TGTGCCAGCAGTGGGGACGGAACCTACGAGCAGTACTTC; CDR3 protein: CASSGDGTYEQYF
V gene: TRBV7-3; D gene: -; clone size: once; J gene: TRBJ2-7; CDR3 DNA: TGTGCCAGCTCTATGAGTGCCTCCTACGAGCAGTACTTC; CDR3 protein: CASSMSASYEQYF
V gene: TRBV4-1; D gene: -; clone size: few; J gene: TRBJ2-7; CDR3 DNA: TGCGCCAGCAGCCAAGGGGAAGGACCCTACGAGCAGTACTTC; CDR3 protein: CASSQGEGPYEQYF
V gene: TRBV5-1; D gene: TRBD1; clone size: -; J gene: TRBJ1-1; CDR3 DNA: TGCGCCAGCAGCTCGGGACAGCAGGGAACTGAAGCTTTCTTT; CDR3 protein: CASSSGQQGTEAFF
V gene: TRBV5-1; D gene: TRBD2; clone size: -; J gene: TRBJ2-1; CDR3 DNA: TGCGCCAGCAGCTTGGCACTAGCGGGAGGCAATGAGCAGTTCTTC; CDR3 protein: CASSLALAGGNEQFF
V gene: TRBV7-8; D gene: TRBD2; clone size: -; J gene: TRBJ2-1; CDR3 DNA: TGTGCCAGCAGAAAAAGACTAGCGGGAGGGCCGGTCGTTGAGCAGTTCTTC; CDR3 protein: CASRKRLAGGPVVEQFF
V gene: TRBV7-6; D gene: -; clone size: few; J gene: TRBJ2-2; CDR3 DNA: -; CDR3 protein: CASSGWTSGGTGELFFF
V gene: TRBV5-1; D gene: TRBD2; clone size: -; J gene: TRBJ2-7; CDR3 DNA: TGCGCCAGCAGCTCGGGACTAGCGGGAGTCCACGAGCAGTACTTC; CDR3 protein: CASSSGLAGVHEQYF
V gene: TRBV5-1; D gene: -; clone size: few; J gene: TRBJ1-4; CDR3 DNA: -; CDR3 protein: CASSSGGPGGKLFFFF
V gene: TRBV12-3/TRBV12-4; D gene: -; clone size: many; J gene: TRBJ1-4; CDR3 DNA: TGTGCCAGCAGCGATACCCGGGACGGATATAATGAAAAACTGTTTTTT; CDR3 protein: CASSDTRDGYNEKLFF
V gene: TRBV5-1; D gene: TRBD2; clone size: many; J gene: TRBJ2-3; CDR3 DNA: TGCGCCAGCAGCTTGTCTCGGACTAGCGGGGAGATCACAGATACGCAGTATTTT; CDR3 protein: CASSLSRTSGEITDTQYF